Listed below are T cell receptor beta chains from one sample, sequenced in a study of neoadjuvant nivolumab and ipilimumab in lung cancer. TCRdb's table, derived via immunoSEQ multiplex PCR, lists solely in-frame clones and lacks some. The sample holds 9,500 to 10,000 clones; over 60% are singletons and the top ten take roughly 8%. The sequencing here drew on tumor tissue, taken after neoadjuvant nivolumab, alone or with ipilimumab, at or shortly before surgery. The receptors derive from an adult with non-small cell lung cancer. Some clones in this sample may be carry-over from other donors' samples. Each CDR3 is given with its conserved first and last residue. D genes are given only for firm matches. Clone size, where shown, is once, few, many, or a class for clones that have expanded.

cdr3_aa,cdr3_nt,j_call,d_call,clone_size,v_call
CASSLDVLSDTQYF,TGTGCCAGCAGCTTAGATGTGTTATCAGATACGCAGTATTTT,TRBJ2-3,.,.,TRBV11-3
CASSSEQGGDIQYF,TGTGCCAGCAGCAGTGAACAGGGGGGGGACATTCAGTACTTC,TRBJ2-4,.,.,TRBV4-2
CASSLPPGTSINEQFF,TGCGCCAGCAGCTTGCCTCCCGGGACTAGCATCAATGAGCAGTTCTTC,TRBJ2-1,TRBD2,once,TRBV5-1
CASSPPTGLAGGDEQFF,TGTGCCAGCTCACCGCCCACCGGACTAGCGGGAGGAGATGAGCAGTTCTTC,TRBJ2-1,TRBD2,.,TRBV18
CASSYSRGNEQYF,TGTGCCAGCAGTTACTCTCGAGGGAACGAGCAGTACTTC,TRBJ2-7,.,.,TRBV6-5
CASSLAASNQPQHF,TGTGCCAGCAGCTTGGCAGCAAGCAATCAGCCCCAGCATTTT,TRBJ1-5,.,.,TRBV5-5
CASSSGQAETEAFF,TGCGCCAGCAGCTCGGGACAGGCCGAGACTGAAGCTTTCTTT,TRBJ1-1,TRBD1,few,TRBV5-1
CASSNPGTASYNEQFF,TGTGCCAGCAGCAACCCCGGGACTGCATCCTACAATGAGCAGTTCTTC,TRBJ2-1,.,.,TRBV7-2
CASSYDGYGYTF,TGTGCCAGCAGTTATGACGGATATGGCTACACCTTC,TRBJ1-2,.,.,TRBV6-5
CASSFSGGAYNEQFF,TGTGCCAGCAGTTTTAGCGGGGGGGCCTACAATGAGCAGTTCTTC,TRBJ2-1,TRBD2,.,TRBV6-6
CASSARTEYNEQFF,TGCGCCAGCAGCGCAAGGACGGAATACAATGAGCAGTTCTTC,TRBJ2-1,.,.,TRBV5-1
CASSQNRAEAFF,TGTGCCAGCAGCCAAAACAGGGCTGAAGCTTTCTTT,TRBJ1-1,.,few,TRBV4-2
CASSLPGGNTYNEQFF,TGTGCCAGCAGCTTGCCCGGGGGCAACACCTACAATGAGCAGTTCTTC,TRBJ2-1,.,.,TRBV5-5
CASIFGQLNYGYTF,TGTGCCAGCATTTTTGGTCAGCTTAACTATGGCTACACCTTC,TRBJ1-2,.,.,TRBV6-1
CASSLAPPAGSYEQYF,TGTGCCAGCAGCTTAGCCCCCCCCGCAGGCTCCTACGAGCAGTACTTC,TRBJ2-7,.,.,TRBV7-9
CASSSGGQLDDYGYTF,TGCGCCAGCAGCTCCGGAGGCCAGTTAGATGACTATGGCTACACCTTC,TRBJ1-2,.,.,TRBV5-1
CASSGDRGLGNTEAFF,TGTGCCAGCAGCGGAGACAGGGGGCTTGGGAACACTGAAGCTTTCTTT,TRBJ1-1,TRBD1,.,TRBV13
CASSELRGYRDTEAFF,TGTGCCAGCAGTGAACTGAGGGGCTACAGGGACACTGAAGCTTTCTTT,TRBJ1-1,.,.,TRBV6-1
CASSLGAALNTEAFF,TGCGCCAGCAGCCTCGGGGCAGCCCTGAACACTGAAGCTTTCTTT,TRBJ1-1,.,once,TRBV5-1
CASSLGRGLAYEQYF,TGTGCCAGCAGCCTGGGAAGGGGGCTAGCCTACGAGCAGTACTTC,TRBJ2-7,TRBD1,once,TRBV7-2
CASSGSPSSYNEQFF,TGTGCCAGCAGTGGTTCCCCTAGCTCCTACAATGAGCAGTTCTTC,TRBJ2-1,.,.,TRBV2
CASSQDSAAGGILHF,TGTGCCAGCAGCCAAGACTCGGCGGCAGGAGGCATCCTCCACTTT,TRBJ1-6,.,.,TRBV4-2
CSVSGSTYEQYF,TGCAGCGTTTCCGGGAGTACCTACGAGCAGTACTTC,TRBJ2-7,.,.,TRBV29-1
CASSQAGGDTQYF,TGTGCCAGCAGCCAGGCGGGGGGTGATACGCAGTATTTT,TRBJ2-3,TRBD2,.,TRBV7-2
CASSLGTVNSYEQYF,TGCGCCAGCAGCTTAGGGACAGTTAACTCCTACGAGCAGTACTTC,TRBJ2-7,TRBD1,.,TRBV5-1
CASSQVVAGAGTDTQYF,TGCGCCAGCAGCCAAGTCGTCGCGGGAGCGGGGACAGATACGCAGTATTTT,TRBJ2-3,TRBD2,.,TRBV4-3
CASSQGIGVAYEQYF,TGCGCCAGCAGCCAAGGAATAGGGGTAGCCTACGAGCAGTACTTC,TRBJ2-7,.,.,TRBV4-3
CASSDVLTQTYEQYF,TGTGCCAGCAGTGATGTCCTCACCCAAACCTACGAGCAGTACTTC,TRBJ2-7,.,once,TRBV2
CASSYDRDRGDTF,TGTGCCAGCAGTTACGACCGGGACAGGGGAGACACCTTC,TRBJ1-2,TRBD1,once,TRBV6-5
CASSPPLRDPSYNEQFF,TGTGCCAGCTCACCACCTTTGCGGGATCCCTCCTACAATGAGCAGTTCTTC,TRBJ2-1,.,once,TRBV18
CASTPLAGDTQYF,TGTGCCAGCACGCCACTAGCGGGGGATACGCAGTATTTT,TRBJ2-3,TRBD2,.,TRBV28
CASRGRTGHNEKLFF,TGTGCCAGCAGGGGACGGACAGGACACAATGAAAAACTGTTTTTT,TRBJ1-4,TRBD1,.,TRBV6-6
CASSFGTSWTKNIQYF,TGTGCCAGCAGCTTTGGGACTAGCTGGACCAAAAACATTCAGTACTTC,TRBJ2-4,TRBD2,.,TRBV11-3
CASTPDRAFGYTF,TGTGCCAGCACCCCAGACAGGGCTTTTGGCTACACCTTC,TRBJ1-2,TRBD1,.,TRBV9
CASSWGGTVNEKLFF,TGCGCCAGCAGCTGGGGAGGGACAGTGAATGAAAAACTGTTTTTT,TRBJ1-4,TRBD1,.,TRBV5-1
CASSSRPMGDTEAFF,TGTGCCAGTAGTTCCCGCCCCATGGGGGACACTGAAGCTTTCTTT,TRBJ1-1,.,.,TRBV19
CASSRRQVNTEAFF,TGTGCCAGCAGCCGAAGACAGGTGAACACTGAAGCTTTCTTT,TRBJ1-1,.,few,TRBV5-5
CATPGRTGELFF,TGTGCCACCCCAGGGCGCACCGGGGAGCTGTTTTTT,TRBJ2-2,.,once,TRBV15
CASSPQQGQPQHF,TGCGCCAGCAGCCCGCAACAGGGGCAGCCCCAGCATTTT,TRBJ1-5,TRBD1,.,TRBV4-3
CASSYSSGARDGYTF,TGTGCCAGCAGTTACTCGTCCGGGGCTCGTGATGGCTACACCTTC,TRBJ1-2,.,once,TRBV6-5
CASRFGGFATQYF,TGTGCAAGTCGCTTTGGTGGGTTCGCGACCCAGTACTTC,TRBJ2-5,.,.,TRBV12-2
CASSLAPSGGVGGNNEQFF,TGTGCCAGCAGCTTAGCGCCTAGCGGGGGCGTAGGAGGGAACAATGAGCAGTTCTTC,TRBJ2-1,TRBD2,.,TRBV7-7
CASSKSETQYF,TGTGCCAGCAGTAAGAGTGAGACCCAGTACTTC,TRBJ2-5,.,medium-sized,TRBV11-2
CASSTGTPKGETQYF,TGCGCCAGCAGCACCGGGACCCCAAAAGGGGAGACCCAGTACTTC,TRBJ2-5,.,.,TRBV5-1
CAISESELAGGVYEQYF,TGTGCCATCAGTGAGTCTGAACTAGCGGGGGGCGTCTACGAGCAGTACTTC,TRBJ2-7,TRBD2,few,TRBV10-3
CASSLEGGRGDEQYF,TGCGCCAGCAGCTTGGAAGGGGGCAGGGGGGACGAGCAGTACTTC,TRBJ2-7,.,once,TRBV5-1
CASSLRQGRNEQYF,TGTGCCAGCAGCTTGAGGCAGGGGCGGAACGAGCAGTACTTC,TRBJ2-7,.,.,TRBV5-6
CASSFGTENTGELFF,TGCGCCAGCAGCTTTGGGACCGAGAACACCGGGGAGCTGTTTTTT,TRBJ2-2,.,.,TRBV5-1
CASSQDRNPADYGYTF,TGTGCCAGCAGCCAAGATCGGAACCCTGCCGACTATGGCTACACCTTC,TRBJ1-2,.,.,TRBV14
CASSRTGDYGYTF,TGTGCCAGCTCACGGACAGGGGACTATGGCTACACCTTC,TRBJ1-2,TRBD1,once,TRBV18
CASSVTGYRNSPLHF,TGTGCCAGCAGTGTGACAGGGTACAGGAATTCACCCCTCCACTTT,TRBJ1-6,TRBD1,.,TRBV2
CSVSDSGNTIYF,TGCAGCGTTTCGGATTCTGGAAACACCATATATTTT,TRBJ1-3,.,.,TRBV29-1
CASSRDLQETQYF,TGTGCCAGCTCCCGAGACCTCCAAGAGACCCAGTACTTC,TRBJ2-5,.,.,TRBV18